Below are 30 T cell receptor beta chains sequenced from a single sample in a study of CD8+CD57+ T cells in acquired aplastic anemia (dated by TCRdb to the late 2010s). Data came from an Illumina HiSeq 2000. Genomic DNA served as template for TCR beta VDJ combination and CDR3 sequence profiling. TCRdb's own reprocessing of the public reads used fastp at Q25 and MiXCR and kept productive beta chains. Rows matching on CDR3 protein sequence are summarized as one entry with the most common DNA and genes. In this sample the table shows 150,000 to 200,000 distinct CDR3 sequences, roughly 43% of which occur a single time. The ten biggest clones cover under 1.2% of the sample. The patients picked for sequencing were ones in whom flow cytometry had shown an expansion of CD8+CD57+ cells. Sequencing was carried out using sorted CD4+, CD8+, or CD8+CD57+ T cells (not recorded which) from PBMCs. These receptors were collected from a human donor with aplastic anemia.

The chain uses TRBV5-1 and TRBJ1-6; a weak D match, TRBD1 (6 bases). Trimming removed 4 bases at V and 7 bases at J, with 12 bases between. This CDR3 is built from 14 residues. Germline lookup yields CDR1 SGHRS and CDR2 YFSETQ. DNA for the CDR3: TGCGCCAGCAGCCTCTTCCAGGGGAATTCACCCCTCCACTTT. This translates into CASSLFQGNSPLHF.

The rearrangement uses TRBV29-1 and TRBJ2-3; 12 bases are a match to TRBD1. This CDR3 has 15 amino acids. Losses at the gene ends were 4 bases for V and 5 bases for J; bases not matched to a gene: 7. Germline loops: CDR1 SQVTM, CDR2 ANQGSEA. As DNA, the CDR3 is TGCAGCGTTGCAGGGACAGGGGGCGCGGGAGATACGCAGTATTTT. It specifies CSVAGTGGAGDTQYF.

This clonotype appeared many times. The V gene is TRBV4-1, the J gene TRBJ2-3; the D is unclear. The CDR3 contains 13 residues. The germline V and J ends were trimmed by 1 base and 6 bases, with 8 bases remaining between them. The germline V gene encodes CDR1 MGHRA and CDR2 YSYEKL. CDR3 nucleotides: TGCGCCAGCAGCCAAGCAGAGCTCGATACGCAGTATTTT. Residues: CASSQAELDTQYF.

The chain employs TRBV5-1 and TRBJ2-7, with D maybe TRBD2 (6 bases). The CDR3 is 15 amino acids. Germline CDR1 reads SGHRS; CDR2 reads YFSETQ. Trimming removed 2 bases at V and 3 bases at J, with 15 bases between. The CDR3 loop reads CASSFDAGLNYEQYF. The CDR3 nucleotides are TGCGCCAGCAGCTTTGACGCGGGGCTCAACTACGAGCAGTACTTC.

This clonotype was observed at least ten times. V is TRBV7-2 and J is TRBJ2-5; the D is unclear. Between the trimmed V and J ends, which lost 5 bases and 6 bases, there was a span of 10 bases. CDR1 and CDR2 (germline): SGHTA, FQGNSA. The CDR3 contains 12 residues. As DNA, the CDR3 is TGTGCCAGCAGCGCTACGCGTAAGACCCAGTACTTC. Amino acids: CASSATRKTQYF.

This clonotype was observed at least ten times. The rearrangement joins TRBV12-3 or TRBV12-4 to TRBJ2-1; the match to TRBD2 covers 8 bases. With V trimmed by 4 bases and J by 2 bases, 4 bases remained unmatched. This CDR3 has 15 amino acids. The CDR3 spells CASSSLRGAYNEQFF. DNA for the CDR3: TGTGCCAGCAGTTCCTTGCGGGGGGCCTACAATGAGCAGTTCTTC.

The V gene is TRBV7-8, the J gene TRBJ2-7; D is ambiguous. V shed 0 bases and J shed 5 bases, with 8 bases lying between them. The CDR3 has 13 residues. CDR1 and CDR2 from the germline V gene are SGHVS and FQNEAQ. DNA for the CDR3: TGTGCCAGCAGCTTAGCGTTGGGTAACGAGCAGTACTTC. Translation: CASSLALGNEQYF.

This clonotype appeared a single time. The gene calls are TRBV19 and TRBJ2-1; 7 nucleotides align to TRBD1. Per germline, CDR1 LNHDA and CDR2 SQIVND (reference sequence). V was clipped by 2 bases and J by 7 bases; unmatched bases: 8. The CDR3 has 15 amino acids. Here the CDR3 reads CASSIYSVTGNEQFF. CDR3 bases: TGTGCCAGTAGTATATATAGCGTGACAGGGAATGAGCAGTTCTTC.

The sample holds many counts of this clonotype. The CDR3 is CASSGRAYEQYF. The CDR3 DNA sequence: TGTGCCAGCAGCGGGCGGGCCTACGAGCAGTACTTC. The chain combines TRBV7-8 with TRBJ2-7; tentatively, D is TRBD2 (5 bases). Between the trimmed V and J ends, which lost 5 bases and 2 bases, there was a span of 7 bases. There are 12 residues in the CDR3. Per germline, CDR1 SGHVS and CDR2 FQNEAQ.

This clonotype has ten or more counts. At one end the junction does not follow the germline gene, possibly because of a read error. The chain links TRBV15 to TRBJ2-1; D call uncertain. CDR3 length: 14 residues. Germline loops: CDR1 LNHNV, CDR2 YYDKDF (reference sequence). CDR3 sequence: CATSRDRVPTLRVF. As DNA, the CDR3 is TGTGCCACCAGCAGAGATCGGGTTCCCACGCTTAGGGTCTTC.

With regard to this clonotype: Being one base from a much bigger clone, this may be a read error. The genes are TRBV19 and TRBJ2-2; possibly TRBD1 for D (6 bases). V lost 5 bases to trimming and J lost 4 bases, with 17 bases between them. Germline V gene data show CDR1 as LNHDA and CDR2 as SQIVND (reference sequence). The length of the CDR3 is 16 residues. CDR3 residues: CASSGTTGLSTGELFF. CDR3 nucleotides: TGTGCCAGTAGTGGGACGACAGGATTGAGCACCGGGGAGCTGTTTTTT.

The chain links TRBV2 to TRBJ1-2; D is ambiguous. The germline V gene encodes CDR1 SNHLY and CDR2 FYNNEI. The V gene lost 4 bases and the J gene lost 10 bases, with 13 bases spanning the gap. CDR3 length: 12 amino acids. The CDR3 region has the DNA TGTGCCAGCAGTGTATACAGTGGGTACTACACCTTC. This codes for CASSVYSGYYTF.

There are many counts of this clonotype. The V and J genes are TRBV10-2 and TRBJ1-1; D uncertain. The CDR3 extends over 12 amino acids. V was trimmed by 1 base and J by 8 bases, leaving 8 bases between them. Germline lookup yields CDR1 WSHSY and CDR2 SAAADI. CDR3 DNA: TGCGCCAGCAGTGAGTGGGGATCGGAAGCTTTCTTT. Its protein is CASSEWGSEAFF.

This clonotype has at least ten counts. As DNA, the CDR3 is TGTGCCAGTAGTACTATAGGGACAGCCGGCGGCTACACCTTC. Amino acids: CASSTIGTAGGYTF. V usage is TRBV19 and J usage is TRBJ1-2; 7 nucleotides agree with TRBD1. Per germline, CDR1 LNHDA and CDR2 SQIVND (reference sequence). Losses at the gene ends were 4 bases for V and 8 bases for J; bases not matched to a gene: 10. CDR3 length: 14 amino acids.

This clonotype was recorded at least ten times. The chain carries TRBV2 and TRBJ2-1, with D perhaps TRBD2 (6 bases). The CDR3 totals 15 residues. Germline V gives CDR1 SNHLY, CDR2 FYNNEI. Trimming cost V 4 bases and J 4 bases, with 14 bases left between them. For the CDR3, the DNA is TGTGCCAGCAGTGGGGATTCCGCGGGGTACAATGAGCAGTTCTTC. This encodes CASSGDSAGYNEQFF.

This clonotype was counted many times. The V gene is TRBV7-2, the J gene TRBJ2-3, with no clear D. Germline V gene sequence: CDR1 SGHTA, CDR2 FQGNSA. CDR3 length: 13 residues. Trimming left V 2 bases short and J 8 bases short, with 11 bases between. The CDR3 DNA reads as TGTGCCAGCAGCTTAAGCTCGGAAGGTACGCAGTATTTT. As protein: CASSLSSEGTQYF.

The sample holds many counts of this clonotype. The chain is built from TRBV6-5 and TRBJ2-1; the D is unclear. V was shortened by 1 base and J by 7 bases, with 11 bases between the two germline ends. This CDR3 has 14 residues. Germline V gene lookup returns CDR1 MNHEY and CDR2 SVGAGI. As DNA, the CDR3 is TGTGCCAGCAGTTACTTAATAGATAGGAATGAGCAGTTCTTC. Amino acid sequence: CASSYLIDRNEQFF.

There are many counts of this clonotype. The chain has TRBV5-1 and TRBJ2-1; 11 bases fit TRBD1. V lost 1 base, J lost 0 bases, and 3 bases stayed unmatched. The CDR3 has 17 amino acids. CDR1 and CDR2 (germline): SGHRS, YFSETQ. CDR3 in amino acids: CASSLFGTGGSYNEQFF. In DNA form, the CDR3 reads TGCGCCAGCAGCTTGTTCGGGACAGGGGGCTCCTACAATGAGCAGTTCTTC. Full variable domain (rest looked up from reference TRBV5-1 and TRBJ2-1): KAGVTQTPRYLIKTRGQQVTLSCSPISGHRSVSWYQQTPGQGLQFLFEYFSETQRNKGNFPGRFSGRQFSNSRSEMNVSTLELGDSALYLCASSLFGTGGSYNEQFFGPGTRLTVL.

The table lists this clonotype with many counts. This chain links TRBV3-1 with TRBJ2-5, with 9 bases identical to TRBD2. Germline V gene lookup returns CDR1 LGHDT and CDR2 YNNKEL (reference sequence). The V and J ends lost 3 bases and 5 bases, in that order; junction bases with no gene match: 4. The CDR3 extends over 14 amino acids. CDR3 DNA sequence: TGTGCCAGCAGCCAGGCGGGGGGGCCGGAGACCCAGTACTTC. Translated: CASSQAGGPETQYF.

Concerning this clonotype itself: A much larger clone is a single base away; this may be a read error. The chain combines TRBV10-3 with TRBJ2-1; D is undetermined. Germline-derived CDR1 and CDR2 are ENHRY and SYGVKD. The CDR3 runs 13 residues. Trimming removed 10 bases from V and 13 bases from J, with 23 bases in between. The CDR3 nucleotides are TGTGCCAGCAGAGTCTATATAGTGGCAGGACAGTTCTTC. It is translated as CASRVYIVAGQFF.

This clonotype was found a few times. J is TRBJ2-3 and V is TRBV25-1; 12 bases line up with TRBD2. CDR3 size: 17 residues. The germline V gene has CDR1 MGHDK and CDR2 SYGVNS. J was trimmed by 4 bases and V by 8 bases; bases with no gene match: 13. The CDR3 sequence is CASGLQRSSGRADTQYF. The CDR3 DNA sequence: TGTGCCAGCGGCCTACAGCGCTCTAGCGGGAGGGCAGATACGCAGTATTTT.

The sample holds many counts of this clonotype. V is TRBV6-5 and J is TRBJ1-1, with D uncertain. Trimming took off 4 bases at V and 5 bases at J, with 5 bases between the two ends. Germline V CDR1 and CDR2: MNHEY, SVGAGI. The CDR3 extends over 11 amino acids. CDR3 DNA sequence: TGTGCCAGCAGTTCCCCAACTGAAGCTTTCTTT. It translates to CASSSPTEAFF.

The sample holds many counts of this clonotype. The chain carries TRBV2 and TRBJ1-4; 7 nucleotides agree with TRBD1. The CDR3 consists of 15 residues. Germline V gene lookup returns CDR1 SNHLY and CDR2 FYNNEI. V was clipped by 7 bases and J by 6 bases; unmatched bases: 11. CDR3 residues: CASKGGGGPDEKLFF. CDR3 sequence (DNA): TGTGCCAGCAAAGGGGGCGGGGGTCCGGATGAAAAACTGTTTTTT.

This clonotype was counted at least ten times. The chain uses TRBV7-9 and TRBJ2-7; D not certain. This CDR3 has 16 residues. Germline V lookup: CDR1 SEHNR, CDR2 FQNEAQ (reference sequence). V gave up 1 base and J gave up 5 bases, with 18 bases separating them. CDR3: CASSLGQSKFRDEQYF. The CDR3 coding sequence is TGTGCCAGCAGCTTAGGCCAGTCCAAATTTCGGGACGAGCAGTACTTC.

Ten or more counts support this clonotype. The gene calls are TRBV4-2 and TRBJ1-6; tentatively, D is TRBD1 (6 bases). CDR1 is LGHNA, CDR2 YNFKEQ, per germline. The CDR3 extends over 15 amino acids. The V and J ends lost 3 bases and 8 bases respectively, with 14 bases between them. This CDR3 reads CASSQPSGDYSPLHF. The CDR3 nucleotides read TGTGCCAGCAGCCAGCCGTCAGGGGACTATTCACCCCTCCACTTT.

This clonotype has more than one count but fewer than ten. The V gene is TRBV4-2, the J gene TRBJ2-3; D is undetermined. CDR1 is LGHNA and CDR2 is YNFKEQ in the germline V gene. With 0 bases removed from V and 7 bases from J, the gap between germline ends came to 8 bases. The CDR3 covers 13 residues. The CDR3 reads CASSQESRYTQYF. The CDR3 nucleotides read TGTGCCAGCAGCCAAGAGTCACGGTATACGCAGTATTTT.

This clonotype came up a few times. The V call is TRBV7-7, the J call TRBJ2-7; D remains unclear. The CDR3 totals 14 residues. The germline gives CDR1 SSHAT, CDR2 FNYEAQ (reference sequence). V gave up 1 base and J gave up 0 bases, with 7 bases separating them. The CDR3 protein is CASSLDVASYEQYF. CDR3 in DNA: TGTGCCAGCAGCTTAGACGTAGCCTCCTACGAGCAGTACTTC.

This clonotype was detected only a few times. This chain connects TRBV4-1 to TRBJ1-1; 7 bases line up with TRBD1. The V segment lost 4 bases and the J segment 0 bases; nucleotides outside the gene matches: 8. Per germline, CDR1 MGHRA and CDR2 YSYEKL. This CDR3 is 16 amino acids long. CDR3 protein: CASSLGGTGVNTEAFF. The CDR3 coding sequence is TGCGCCAGCAGCCTCGGAGGTACAGGGGTGAACACTGAAGCTTTCTTT.

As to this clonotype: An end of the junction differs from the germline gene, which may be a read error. CDR3 DNA sequence: TGTGCCAGTAGCCCCTATTTTCCCTCCTACGAGCGGTACTTC. Translating gives CASSPYFPSYERYF. The chain combines TRBV19 with TRBJ2-7; D ambiguous. CDR3 length: 14 residues. The germline gives CDR1 LNHDA, CDR2 SQIVND (reference sequence). Based on the CDR3 plus reference TRBV19 and TRBJ2-7, the full variable domain is DGGITQSPKYLFRKEGQNVTLSCEQNLNHDAMYWYRQDPGQGLRLIYYSQIVNDFQKGDIAEGYSVSREKKESFPLTVTSAQKNPTAFYLCASSPYFPSYERYFGPGTRLTVT.

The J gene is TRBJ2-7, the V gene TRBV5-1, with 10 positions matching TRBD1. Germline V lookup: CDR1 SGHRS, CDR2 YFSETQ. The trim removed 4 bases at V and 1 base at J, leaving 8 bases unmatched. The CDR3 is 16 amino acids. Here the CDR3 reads CASSPDGTGVSYEQYF. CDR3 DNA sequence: TGCGCCAGCAGCCCCGACGGGACAGGGGTGTCCTACGAGCAGTACTTC.